This T cell receptor beta chain was observed in a study of post-analysis software for immune sequencing data. The overall study: The study covered relapsing-remitting, secondary progressive and progressive-relapsing courses of multiple sclerosis. Study-wide results and caveats: Controls had lower frequencies than patients of a handful of TRBV segments, which included TRBV5-6, TRBV5-1 and TRBV20-1. In multiple sclerosis, normalized Chao1 diversity was significantly below that of controls.

Unique molecular identifiers had been added to the TCR beta cDNA libraries. T cells numbering roughly 0.85 to 11 million gave rise to 500,000 or so cDNA molecules. A single record per CDR3 protein comes from TCRdb applying MiXCR to the PCR reads. The sample includes hundreds of thousands of distinct CDR3 sequences, roughly 27% seen only once; the top ten take more than 0.45%. The CDR3 totals 17 residues. CDR1 and CDR2 from the germline V gene are SEHNR and FQNEAQ (reference sequence). Trimming shortened V by 5 bases and J by 2 bases, and 19 bases separated the two germline ends. Concerning this clonotype itself: Its target is not known.

The source of this sequence is a girl aged 10 to 17 with multiple sclerosis. The specimen was blood. The genes are TRBV7-9 and TRBJ2-1, with D perhaps matching TRBD1 or TRBD2 (5 bases each). The CDR3 DNA is TGTGCCAGCAGCACACGCTGGCTGGGGGTCCCCTACAATGAGCAGTTCTTC. Amino acid sequence: CASSTRWLGVPYNEQFF. Full variable domain (rest looked up from reference TRBV7-9 and TRBJ2-1): DTGVSQNPRHKITKRGQNVTFRCDPISEHNRLYWYRQTLGQGPEFLTYFQNEAQLEKSRLLSDRFSAERPKGSFSTLEIQRTEQGDSAMYLCASSTRWLGVPYNEQFFGPGTRLTVL.